This is a list of T cell receptor beta chains from one sample in a study of shared clonotypes between healthy human individuals. The assay was immunoSEQ multiplex PCR, and TCRdb's table has in-frame clones only and misses some. The sample contains 600,000 or so clones, approximately 96% of which appear only once. Sample: naive CD8+ T cells sorted from blood. These receptors all stem from a woman aged 30 to 39 in good health. The CDR3 runs from the conserved cysteine through the conserved F or W. The order of the fields is V gene, CDR3 protein.

TRBV11-2	CASSLISGGDQPQHF
TRBV28	CASSLSAGYGYTF
TRBV9	CASSVDRDNEQFF
TRBV19	CASSIRGQNTEAFF
TRBV5-4	CASSSIDSYYEQYF
TRBV27	CASSPGTSLYEQYF
TRBV7-9	CASRSDIAYEQYF
TRBV25-1	CASSEYGTGPYEQYF
TRBV6-1	CASSELTSGSHPDTQYF
TRBV28	CASSSSWLALTGELFF
TRBV28	CASSLVFPSGQKETQYF
TRBV11-2	CASSLSHGSNQPQHF
TRBV14	CASSQSVYNEQFF
TRBV19	CASSGTENTEAFF
TRBV28	CASSFRGPAYGYTF
TRBV19	CASSRRQGIRETQYF
TRBV7-9	CASSLYTDTQYF
TRBV19	CASSFVESGELFF
TRBV27	CASSPRQGPNTEAFF
TRBV27	CASSPAVSYNEQFF
TRBV4-1	CASSRISGTSGDTEQYF
TRBV7-6	CASSLAGSSYNEQFF
TRBV11-2	CASRTLGTPDEQFF
TRBV2	CASLKGQGAYEQYF
TRBV5-4	CASSERLAGEDTQYF
TRBV7-6	CASSPGAGDEQYF
TRBV15	CATSRGLGAFPDNEQFF
TRBV6-1	CASSEAGTGFPYEQYF
TRBV29-1	CSVEAGAAEKYF